This TCR beta chain was sequenced in a study of blood T cell repertoires in COVID-19. At the level of the study: Researchers got acute and convalescent COVID-19 samples from the United States, Italy and Spain. Sample material is recorded as cDNA or gDNA derived from T cells, B-cell-depleted T cells, or PBMCs.

During active infection, Seattle patients enrolled and were then monitored through disease. Original analysis: Estimation of nucleated cell counts was performed using reference gene primer amplification. Data came from immunoSEQ multiplex PCR; TCRdb stores just in-frame clones and leaves some out. V and J calls and clone size are given by that table; D and trimming were obtained from the DNA. The data contain hundreds of thousands of clones, 70% to 90% of them singletons. CDR3 size: 15 residues. V trimming: 2 bases; J trimming: 5 bases; junction bases outside the gene matches: 7. CDR1 is MNHEY and CDR2 is SVGEGT in the germline V gene.

The V and J genes are TRBV6-2 or TRBV6-3 and TRBJ1-2, with 8 bases matching TRBD1. This TCR derives from a woman in her seventies with COVID-19, enrolled during active disease. The sample was peripheral blood. The CDR3 loop is CASSYPDRVLYGYTF. In nucleotides, the CDR3 is TGTGCCAGCAGTTACCCGGACAGGGTACTATATGGCTACACCTTC.